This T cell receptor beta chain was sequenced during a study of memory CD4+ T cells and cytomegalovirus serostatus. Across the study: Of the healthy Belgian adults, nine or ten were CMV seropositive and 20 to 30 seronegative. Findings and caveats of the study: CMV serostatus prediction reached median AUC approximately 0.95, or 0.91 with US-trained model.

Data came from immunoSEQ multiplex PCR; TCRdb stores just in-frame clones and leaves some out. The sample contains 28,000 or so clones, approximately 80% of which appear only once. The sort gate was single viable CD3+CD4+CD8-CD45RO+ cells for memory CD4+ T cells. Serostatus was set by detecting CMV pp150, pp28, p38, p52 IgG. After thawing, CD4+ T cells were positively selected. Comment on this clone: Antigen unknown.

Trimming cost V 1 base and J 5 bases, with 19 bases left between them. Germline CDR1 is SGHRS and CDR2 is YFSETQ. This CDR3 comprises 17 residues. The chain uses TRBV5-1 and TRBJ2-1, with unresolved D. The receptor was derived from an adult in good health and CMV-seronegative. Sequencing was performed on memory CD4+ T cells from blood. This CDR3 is CASSLTWASGVHNEQFF. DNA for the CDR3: TGCGCCAGCAGCTTGACCTGGGCTAGTGGGGTGCACAATGAGCAGTTCTTC.